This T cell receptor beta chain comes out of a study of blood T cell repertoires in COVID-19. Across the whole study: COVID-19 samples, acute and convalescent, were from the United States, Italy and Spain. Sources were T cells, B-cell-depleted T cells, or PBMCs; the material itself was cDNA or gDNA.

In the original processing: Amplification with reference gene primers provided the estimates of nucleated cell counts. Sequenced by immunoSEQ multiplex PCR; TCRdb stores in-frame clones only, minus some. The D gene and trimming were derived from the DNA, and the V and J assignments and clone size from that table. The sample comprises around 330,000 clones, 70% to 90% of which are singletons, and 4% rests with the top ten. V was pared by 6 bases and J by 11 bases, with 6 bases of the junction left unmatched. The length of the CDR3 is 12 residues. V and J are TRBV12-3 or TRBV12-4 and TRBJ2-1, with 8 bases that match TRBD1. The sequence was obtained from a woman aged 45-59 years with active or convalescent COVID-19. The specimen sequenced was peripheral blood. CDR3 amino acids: CASRTGTGKQFF. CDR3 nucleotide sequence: TGTGCCAGCAGGACCGGGACAGGAAAGCAGTTCTTC.